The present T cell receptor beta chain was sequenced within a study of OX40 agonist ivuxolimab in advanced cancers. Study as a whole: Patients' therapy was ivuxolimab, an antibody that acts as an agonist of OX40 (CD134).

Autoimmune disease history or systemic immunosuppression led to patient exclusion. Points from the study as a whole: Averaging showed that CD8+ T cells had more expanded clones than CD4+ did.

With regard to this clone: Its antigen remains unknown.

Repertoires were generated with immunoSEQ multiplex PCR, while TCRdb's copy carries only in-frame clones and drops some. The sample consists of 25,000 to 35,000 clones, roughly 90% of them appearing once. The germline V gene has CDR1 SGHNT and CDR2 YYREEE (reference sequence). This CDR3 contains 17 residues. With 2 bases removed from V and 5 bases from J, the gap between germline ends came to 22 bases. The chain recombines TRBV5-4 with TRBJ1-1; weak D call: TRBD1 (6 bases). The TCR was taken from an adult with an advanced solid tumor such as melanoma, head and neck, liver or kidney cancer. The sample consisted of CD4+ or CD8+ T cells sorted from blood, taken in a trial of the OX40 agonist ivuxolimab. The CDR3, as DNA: TGTGCCAGCAGCTTCCCAACCCAGTACAGGGAGGGTACTGAAGCTTTCTTT. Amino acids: CASSFPTQYREGTEAFF.